The rows below give T cell receptor beta chains drawn from one sample of a study of cytomegalovirus exposure and HLA in healthy donors. Profiling relied on immunoSEQ multiplex PCR, and the TCRdb table lists in-frame clones only, not all of them. The table has about 94,000 clones, 76% seen once. Sample: PBMCs. The receptors derive from a male donor in good health and CMV-seronegative. CDR3s include the opening cysteine and the closing phenylalanine or tryptophan. A D gene is named only where the DNA matches it firmly. Only some rows state a clone size, as once, few, many or a class for expanded clones.

j_gene: TRBJ2-6
len: 16
abundance: .
d_gene: .
v_gene: TRBV18
CDR3nt: TGTGCCAGCTCACCACCAGCAGGGCCTGGGGCCAACGTCCTGACTTTC
CDR3aa: CASSPPAGPGANVLTF

j_gene: TRBJ2-7
len: 15
abundance: .
d_gene: .
v_gene: TRBV18
CDR3nt: TGTGCCAGCTCACCTTCGATGCAGGCTTCCTACGAGCAGTACTTC
CDR3aa: CASSPSMQASYEQYF

j_gene: TRBJ2-5
len: 15
abundance: .
d_gene: .
v_gene: TRBV10-3
CDR3nt: TGTGCCATCAGTGAGCCCGGGACAAGCCAAGAGACCCAGTACTTC
CDR3aa: CAISEPGTSQETQYF

j_gene: TRBJ1-4
len: 14
abundance: .
d_gene: TRBD1
v_gene: TRBV9
CDR3nt: TGTGCCAGCAGCGCGGGACAGGCATATGAAAAACTGTTTTTT
CDR3aa: CASSAGQAYEKLFF

j_gene: TRBJ1-2
len: 16
abundance: .
d_gene: .
v_gene: TRBV30
CDR3nt: TGTGCCTCCTTTAAAGGGAGTAGACCTCTCCAGCGTGGCTACACCTTC
CDR3aa: CASFKGSRPLQRGYTF

j_gene: TRBJ2-2
len: 14
abundance: .
d_gene: TRBD1
v_gene: TRBV7-2
CDR3nt: TGTGCCAGCAGCTCCAGGGGGCGCACCGGGGAGCTGTTTTTT
CDR3aa: CASSSRGRTGELFF

j_gene: TRBJ1-6
len: 15
abundance: .
d_gene: .
v_gene: TRBV15
CDR3nt: TGTGCCACCAGCAGAGAAAACAGGGTTAATTCACCCCTCCACTTT
CDR3aa: CATSRENRVNSPLHF

j_gene: TRBJ2-1
len: 16
abundance: .
d_gene: TRBD2
v_gene: TRBV27
CDR3nt: TGTGCCAGCAGGCGAACGGGACTAGTTGATAGGGGTGAGCAGTTCTTC
CDR3aa: CASRRTGLVDRGEQFF

j_gene: TRBJ2-6
len: 16
abundance: .
d_gene: .
v_gene: TRBV4-3
CDR3nt: TGCGCCAGCAGCCAAGATGGAGGGAATGGGGCCAACGTCCTGACTTTC
CDR3aa: CASSQDGGNGANVLTF

j_gene: TRBJ2-7
len: 16
abundance: .
d_gene: .
v_gene: TRBV4-3
CDR3nt: TGCGCCAGCAGCCGACACAGGGTATCTGCTATGGGCGAGCAGTACTTC
CDR3aa: CASSRHRVSAMGEQYF

j_gene: TRBJ2-3
len: 15
abundance: .
d_gene: .
v_gene: TRBV5-6
CDR3nt: TGTGCCAGCAGTCCCCGGGACTTCTACACAGATACGCAGTATTTT
CDR3aa: CASSPRDFYTDTQYF

j_gene: TRBJ1-3
len: 15
abundance: .
d_gene: .
v_gene: TRBV6-5
CDR3nt: TGTGCCAGCAGCTTATCACCCAGGGCTGGAAACACCATATATTTT
CDR3aa: CASSLSPRAGNTIYF

j_gene: TRBJ1-5
len: 15
abundance: once
d_gene: TRBD1
v_gene: TRBV7-2
CDR3nt: TGTGCCAGCAGCTTAGGCAGGGGGCCGGGTCAGCCCCAGCATTTT
CDR3aa: CASSLGRGPGQPQHF

j_gene: TRBJ1-2
len: 13
abundance: .
d_gene: TRBD1
v_gene: TRBV7-2
CDR3nt: TGTGCCAGCAGCCCGGAGGGCAGGGGGGGCTACACCTTC
CDR3aa: CASSPEGRGGYTF

j_gene: TRBJ2-3
len: 14
abundance: .
d_gene: .
v_gene: TRBV7-2
CDR3nt: TGTGCCAGCAGCCCCTCCGGGGTCACAGATACGCAGTATTTT
CDR3aa: CASSPSGVTDTQYF

j_gene: TRBJ2-7
len: 15
abundance: .
d_gene: .
v_gene: TRBV9
CDR3nt: TGTGCCAGCAGCGTAGAGGGGAACCCGCGTGGCGAGCAGTACTTC
CDR3aa: CASSVEGNPRGEQYF

j_gene: TRBJ1-2
len: 12
abundance: .
d_gene: TRBD1
v_gene: TRBV28
CDR3nt: TGTGCCAGCAGACCGGGACAGGTCCGATACACCTTC
CDR3aa: CASRPGQVRYTF

j_gene: TRBJ2-1
len: 19
abundance: .
d_gene: TRBD2
v_gene: TRBV19
CDR3nt: TGTGCCAGTAGTATAACAAGCGGGAGTTACGTATCGACCTACAATGAGCAGTTCTTC
CDR3aa: CASSITSGSYVSTYNEQFF

j_gene: TRBJ2-7
len: 16
abundance: .
d_gene: TRBD1
v_gene: TRBV4-1
CDR3nt: TGCGCCAGCAGCCAACAAGGGACAGGGGGTCTGTACGAGCAGTACTTC
CDR3aa: CASSQQGTGGLYEQYF

j_gene: TRBJ2-7
len: 16
abundance: .
d_gene: .
v_gene: TRBV7-2
CDR3nt: TGTGCCATACGGGACAGCCCACACAAACAAGGGGGGGAGCAGTACTTC
CDR3aa: CAIRDSPHKQGGEQYF

j_gene: TRBJ2-7
len: 15
abundance: .
d_gene: TRBD1
v_gene: TRBV6-6
CDR3nt: TGTGCCAGCACCCTCTTTCGGACAGGTAAAGGCGAGCAGTACTTC
CDR3aa: CASTLFRTGKGEQYF

j_gene: TRBJ1-2
len: 15
abundance: .
d_gene: TRBD1
v_gene: TRBV5-1
CDR3nt: TGCGCCAGCAGCTTAGGTCCTGACAGGGGGAGTGGCTACACCTTC
CDR3aa: CASSLGPDRGSGYTF

j_gene: TRBJ1-1
len: 13
abundance: .
d_gene: TRBD1
v_gene: TRBV28
CDR3nt: TGTGCCAGCATTGCGGACAGGCCAACTGAAGCTTTCTTT
CDR3aa: CASIADRPTEAFF

j_gene: TRBJ2-1
len: 15
abundance: few
d_gene: TRBD2
v_gene: TRBV6-5
CDR3nt: TGTGCCAGTCTGACGAGACTAGCGGGCTACAATGAGCAGTTCTTC
CDR3aa: CASLTRLAGYNEQFF

j_gene: TRBJ2-1
len: 16
abundance: .
d_gene: TRBD1
v_gene: TRBV25-1
CDR3nt: TGTGCCAGCAGTGAATTAACCGGGACAGCCTACAATGAGCAGTTCTTC
CDR3aa: CASSELTGTAYNEQFF

j_gene: TRBJ2-4
len: 16
abundance: few
d_gene: .
v_gene: TRBV5-6
CDR3nt: TGTGCCAGCAGCTTGGCCGCAACGTCGCCTGCGAACAGTCAGTACTTC
CDR3aa: CASSLAATSPANSQYF

j_gene: TRBJ2-5
len: 13
abundance: .
d_gene: .
v_gene: TRBV6-6
CDR3nt: TGTGCCGGGTCCGGTTTGGGGCAGGGGACCCAGTACTTC
CDR3aa: CAGSGLGQGTQYF

j_gene: TRBJ1-3
len: 15
abundance: .
d_gene: TRBD1
v_gene: TRBV5-4
CDR3nt: TGTGCCAGCAGCAGGACAGGAGCGAACGGAAACACCATATATTTT
CDR3aa: CASSRTGANGNTIYF

j_gene: TRBJ2-2
len: 13
abundance: .
d_gene: .
v_gene: TRBV5-4
CDR3nt: TGTGCCAGCAGCTTTAGAGGGCCCGGGGAGCTGTTTTTT
CDR3aa: CASSFRGPGELFF

j_gene: TRBJ2-2
len: 17
abundance: .
d_gene: TRBD2
v_gene: TRBV7-9
CDR3nt: TGTGCCAGCAGCTTAGGAACTAGCGGGGTTAGCACCGGGGAGCTGTTTTTT
CDR3aa: CASSLGTSGVSTGELFF

j_gene: TRBJ2-6
len: 12
abundance: .
d_gene: .
v_gene: TRBV29-1
CDR3nt: TGCAGCGTCTTCTCTGGGGCCAACGTCCTGACTTTC
CDR3aa: CSVFSGANVLTF

j_gene: TRBJ1-1
len: 17
abundance: once
d_gene: TRBD1
v_gene: TRBV25-1
CDR3nt: TGTGCCAGCAGTGGATTTAGGACAGGGGGCTGGAACACTGAAGCTTTCTTT
CDR3aa: CASSGFRTGGWNTEAFF

j_gene: TRBJ2-7
len: 13
abundance: few
d_gene: .
v_gene: TRBV2
CDR3nt: TGTGCCAGCAGAGGGGAGGACCACTACGAGCAGTACTTC
CDR3aa: CASRGEDHYEQYF

j_gene: TRBJ2-1
len: 14
abundance: .
d_gene: TRBD2
v_gene: TRBV6-5
CDR3nt: TGTGCCAGCCGGGCTGGGACTAGCCCCCATGAGCAGTTCTTC
CDR3aa: CASRAGTSPHEQFF

j_gene: TRBJ2-1
len: 15
abundance: .
d_gene: TRBD2
v_gene: TRBV28
CDR3nt: TGTGCCAGCAGCTGGACTAGCGGGAGGCATAATGAGCAGTTCTTC
CDR3aa: CASSWTSGRHNEQFF

j_gene: TRBJ1-5
len: 14
abundance: .
d_gene: .
v_gene: TRBV30
CDR3nt: TGTGCCTGGAGTGTACCGGGGGACAATCAGCCCCAGCATTTT
CDR3aa: CAWSVPGDNQPQHF

j_gene: TRBJ1-2
len: 15
abundance: .
d_gene: .
v_gene: TRBV4-3
CDR3nt: TGCGCCAGCAGCCAAGAGGGACTGCTCAACGATGGCTACACCTTC
CDR3aa: CASSQEGLLNDGYTF

j_gene: TRBJ1-5
len: 13
abundance: once
d_gene: .
v_gene: TRBV19
CDR3nt: TGTGCCAGTAGCCTTACCGGTAATCAGCCCCAGCATTTT
CDR3aa: CASSLTGNQPQHF

j_gene: TRBJ2-7
len: 15
abundance: few
d_gene: TRBD2
v_gene: TRBV4-1
CDR3nt: TGCGCCAGCAGCCCATTTACGGGGGGTCTCTACGAGCAGTACTTC
CDR3aa: CASSPFTGGLYEQYF

j_gene: TRBJ1-5
len: 15
abundance: .
d_gene: TRBD1
v_gene: TRBV6-6
CDR3nt: TGTGCCAGCAGTCGACGACAGGGTTTAGATCAGCCCCAGCATTTT
CDR3aa: CASSRRQGLDQPQHF

j_gene: TRBJ1-2
len: 13
abundance: .
d_gene: TRBD1
v_gene: TRBV29-1
CDR3nt: TGCAGCGGGCAGACAGGGGCGAACTATGGCTACACCTTC
CDR3aa: CSGQTGANYGYTF

j_gene: TRBJ1-5
len: 15
abundance: .
d_gene: TRBD1
v_gene: TRBV7-2
CDR3nt: TGTGCCAGCAGCTTAGAACAGGGGAGCAATCAGCCCCAGCATTTT
CDR3aa: CASSLEQGSNQPQHF

j_gene: TRBJ2-2
len: 19
abundance: .
d_gene: TRBD1
v_gene: TRBV29-1
CDR3nt: TGCAGCGCCGGGGACGACAGGGGGCAAGCAGGGGGATTCACCGGGGAGCTGTTTTTT
CDR3aa: CSAGDDRGQAGGFTGELFF

j_gene: TRBJ1-2
len: 16
abundance: .
d_gene: TRBD1
v_gene: TRBV11-2
CDR3nt: TGTGCCAGCAGTCAAGACGGACAGGGGCTTAACTATGGCTACACCTTC
CDR3aa: CASSQDGQGLNYGYTF

j_gene: TRBJ1-3
len: 14
abundance: .
d_gene: .
v_gene: TRBV2
CDR3nt: TGTGCCACTCACAGTGATTCCTCTGGAAACACCATATATTTT
CDR3aa: CATHSDSSGNTIYF

j_gene: TRBJ1-5
len: 15
abundance: once
d_gene: TRBD1
v_gene: TRBV7-9
CDR3nt: TGTGCCAGCAGCGCCGGGACAGAGTCCGGCCAGCCCCAGCATTTT
CDR3aa: CASSAGTESGQPQHF

j_gene: TRBJ2-3
len: 21
abundance: .
d_gene: .
v_gene: TRBV21-1
CDR3nt: TGTGCCAGCAGCAGGGACGCAGCCGGGACAGGGAGAGACCTCAGCACAGATACGCAGTATTTT
CDR3aa: CASSRDAAGTGRDLSTDTQYF

j_gene: TRBJ2-1
len: 16
abundance: .
d_gene: TRBD1
v_gene: TRBV6-1
CDR3nt: TGTGCCAGCAGTGAAGCAGGGGGCTGGACCTACAATGAGCAGTTCTTC
CDR3aa: CASSEAGGWTYNEQFF